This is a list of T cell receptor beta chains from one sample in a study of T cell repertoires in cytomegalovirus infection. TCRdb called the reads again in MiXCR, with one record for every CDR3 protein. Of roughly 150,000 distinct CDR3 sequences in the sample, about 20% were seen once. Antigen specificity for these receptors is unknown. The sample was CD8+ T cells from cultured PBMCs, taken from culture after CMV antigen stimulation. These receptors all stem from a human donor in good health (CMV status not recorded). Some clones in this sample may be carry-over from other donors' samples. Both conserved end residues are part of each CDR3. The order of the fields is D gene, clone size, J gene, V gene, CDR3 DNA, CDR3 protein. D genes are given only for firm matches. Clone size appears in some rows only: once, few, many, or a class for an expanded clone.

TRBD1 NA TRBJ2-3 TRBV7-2 TGTGCCATCCTGACAGGGGCTTCCACAGATACGCAGTATTTT CAILTGASTDTQYF
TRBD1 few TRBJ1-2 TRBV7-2 TGTGCCAGCAGCTTAGAACAGGGGGCTGGCTATGGCTACACCTTC CASSLEQGAGYGYTF
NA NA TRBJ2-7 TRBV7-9 TGTGCCAGCAGCGGTGGCAGGTGGGATACCTACGAGCAGTACTTC CASSGGRWDTYEQYF
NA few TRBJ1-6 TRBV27 TGTGCCAGCAAGCTCGGGGGTTATAATTCACCCCTCCACTTT CASKLGGYNSPLHF
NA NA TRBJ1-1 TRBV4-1 TGCGCCAGCAGCTCCCCCCGCAGTGAAGCTTTCTTT CASSSPRSEAFF
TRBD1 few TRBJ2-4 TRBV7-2 TGTGCCAGCAGCTTAGTACCGGATGAGGGGGCTCGGGCCAAAAACATTCAGTACTTC CASSLVPDEGARAKNIQYF
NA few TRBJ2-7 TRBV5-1 TGCGCCAGCAGCTTTTCGGACAGCTCCTACGAGCAGTACTTC CASSFSDSSYEQYF
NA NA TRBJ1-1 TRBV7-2 TGTGCCAGCAGCGGCCTATGGATGAACACTGAAGCTTTCTTT CASSGLWMNTEAFF
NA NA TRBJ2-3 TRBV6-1 TGTGCCAGCAGTGTTTATGGGCCAGATACGCAGTATTTT CASSVYGPDTQYF
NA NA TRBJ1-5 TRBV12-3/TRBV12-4 TGTGCCAGCAGCCCCGTCGACTACAGCGATAATCAGCCCCAGCATTTT CASSPVDYSDNQPQHF
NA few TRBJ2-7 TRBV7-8 TGTGCCAGCAACCCCTTTTACTCATCCTACGAGCAGTACTTC CASNPFYSSYEQYF
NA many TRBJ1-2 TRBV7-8 TGTGCCAGCAGCCAGGACAGAGCTAACTATGGCTACACCTTC CASSQDRANYGYTF
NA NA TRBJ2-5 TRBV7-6 TGTGCCAGCAGCCGGGCAGGTGGCAGGCAAGAGACCCAGTACTTC CASSRAGGRQETQYF
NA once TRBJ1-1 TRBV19 TGTGCCAGTACCACTTCCCAGAGTGCTGAAGCTTTCTTT CASTTSQSAEAFF
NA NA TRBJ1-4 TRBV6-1 TGTGCCAGCTCCGGAGGGGGTGGTGGAACTAATGAAAAACTGTTTTTT CASSGGGGGTNEKLFF
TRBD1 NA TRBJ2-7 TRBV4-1 TGCGCCAGCAGCTACCGGGACAGGGACTACGAGCAGTACTTC CASSYRDRDYEQYF
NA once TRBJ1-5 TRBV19 TGTGCCAGTAGTCATTCTGAAACACACAGTTTCAATCAGCCCCAGCATTTT CASSHSETHSFNQPQHF
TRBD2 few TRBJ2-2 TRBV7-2 TGTGCCAGCAGCTTAGCCGGTAGCGGGGGGTTTAAAAACACCGGGGAGCTGTTTTTT CASSLAGSGGFKNTGELFF
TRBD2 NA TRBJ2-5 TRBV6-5 TGTGTTTCACGGGGTTTTGCGGGGGGAGAGACCCAGTACTTC CVSRGFAGGETQYF